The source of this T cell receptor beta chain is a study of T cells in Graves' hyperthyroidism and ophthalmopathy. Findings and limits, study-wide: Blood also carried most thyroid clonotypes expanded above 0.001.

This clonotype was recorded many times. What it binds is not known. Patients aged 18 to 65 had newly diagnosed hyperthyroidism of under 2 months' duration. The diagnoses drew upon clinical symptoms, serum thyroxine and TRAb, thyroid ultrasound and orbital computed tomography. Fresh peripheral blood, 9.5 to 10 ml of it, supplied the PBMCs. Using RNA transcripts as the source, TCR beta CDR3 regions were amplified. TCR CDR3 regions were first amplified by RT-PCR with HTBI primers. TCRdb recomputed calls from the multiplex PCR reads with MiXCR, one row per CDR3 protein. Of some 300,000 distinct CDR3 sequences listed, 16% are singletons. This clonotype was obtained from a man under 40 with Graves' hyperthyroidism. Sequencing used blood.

The CDR3 DNA is TGTGCCACCAAGACTAGCGGGAGGGCTAGGGAAAATGAGCAGTTCTTC. Translated, it gives CATKTSGRARENEQFF. The chain links TRBV10-3 to TRBJ2-1; TRBD2 aligns across 14 bases. V lost 10 bases, J lost 7 bases, and 12 bases stayed unmatched. This CDR3 spans 16 amino acids. Germline CDR1 reads ENHRY; CDR2 reads SYGVKD.